Listed here are 26 T cell receptor beta chains from one sample, sequenced in a study of T cells in Graves' hyperthyroidism and ophthalmopathy. TCR beta CDR3 sequences were amplified from RNA transcripts. When the TCR CDR3 underwent first-round RT-PCR, the HTBI primer set was used. TCRdb recomputed calls from the multiplex PCR reads with MiXCR, one row per CDR3 protein. This table holds about 570,000 distinct CDR3 sequences, roughly 46% found once. Sample: peripheral blood or thyroid tissue (not recorded which). These receptors all stem from an adult woman with Graves' disease, either hyperthyroidism or ophthalmopathy (not recorded which).

There are a few counts of this clonotype. The V and J genes are TRBV28 and TRBJ2-2; TRBD1 aligns across 7 bases. V dropped 6 bases and J dropped 2; count of bases not matched to a gene: 6. The germline V gene has CDR1 MDHEN and CDR2 SYDVKM. The CDR3 totals 15 residues. DNA of the CDR3: TGTGCCAGCAGCCTACACAGGGGTAACACCGGGGAGCTGTTTTTT. Amino acids: CASSLHRGNTGELFF.

This clonotype was recorded a few times. The chain carries TRBV29-1 and TRBJ1-2; no reliable D call. This CDR3 contains 10 residues. Germline CDR1 and CDR2: SQVTM and ANQGSEA. The V end was cut by 6 bases, the J end by 8 bases, with 10 bases between. CDR3 coding DNA: TGCAGCGTCCAGAGGGTCGGCTACACCTTC. It specifies CSVQRVGYTF.

In this sample, this clonotype turned up many times. The chain joins TRBV9 to TRBJ1-2, with D tentatively TRBD1 (5 bases). The ends were cut back, 4 bases at V and 2 bases at J, with 9 bases in the middle. The CDR3 is made up of 13 amino acids. Looked up from germline, CDR1 is SGDLS and CDR2 is YYNGEE. CDR3 residues: CASSWGVNYGYTF. The CDR3 bases are TGTGCCAGCAGCTGGGGGGTGAACTATGGCTACACCTTC. Based on the CDR3 plus reference TRBV9 and TRBJ1-2, the full variable domain is DSGVTQTPKHLITATGQRVTLRCSPRSGDLSVYWYQQSLDQGLQFLIQYYNGEERAKGNILERFSAQQFPDLHSELNLSSLELGDSALYFCASSWGVNYGYTFGSGTRLTVV.

The DNA for the CDR3 is TGCGCCAGCAGCACAGGACAGGGGTTGGGGACCCAGTACTTC. Amino acids: CASSTGQGLGTQYF. V and J are TRBV5-1 and TRBJ2-5; 9 nucleotides match TRBD1. Trimming at V came to 4 bases and at J to 7 bases, leaving 8 bases not matched to a gene. The germline V gene encodes CDR1 SGHRS and CDR2 YFSETQ. The CDR3 extends over 14 amino acids.

This clonotype was observed at least ten times. The chain links TRBV4-1 to TRBJ2-7, with D perhaps matching TRBD1 (6 bases). This CDR3 comprises 15 residues. Germline V gene sequence: CDR1 MGHRA, CDR2 YSYEKL. V was trimmed by 3 bases and J by 0 bases, leaving 12 bases between them. CDR3 DNA sequence: TGCGCCAGCAGCCACATCGACAGGAGCTCCTACGAGCAGTACTTC. Protein sequence: CASSHIDRSSYEQYF.

The chain is built from TRBV20-1 and TRBJ2-7, with D perhaps being TRBD1 or TRBD2 (6 bases each). Trimming removed 6 bases at V and 3 bases at J, with 18 bases between. Germline V lookup: CDR1 DFQATT, CDR2 SNEGSKA (reference sequence). The CDR3 contains 14 residues. The CDR3 sequence: CSASRLGGSYEQYF. CDR3 in DNA: TGCAGTGCCAGCCGGCTAGGGGGGAGCTACGAGCAGTACTTC.

This clonotype was counted between two and nine times. The V call is TRBV30, the J call TRBJ1-1; TRBD1 matches at 9 bases. The ends lost 3 bases at V and 0 bases at J; junction bases unmatched: 14. Per the germline V gene, CDR1 is GTSNPN and CDR2 is SVGIG (reference sequence). This CDR3 has 18 residues. CDR3 nucleotide sequence: TGTGCCTGGAGATCGGGACAGGGCCTAATCCTCATGAACACTGAAGCTTTCTTT. It yields the protein CAWRSGQGLILMNTEAFF.

This clonotype has just a few counts. V is TRBV7-9 and J is TRBJ1-1, with TRBD1 matching 8 bases. Germline values: CDR1 SEHNR, CDR2 FQNEAQ (reference sequence). Trimming removed 6 bases from V and 10 bases from J; junction bases left unmatched: 10. The CDR3 extends over 13 amino acids. The CDR3 is CASSPDRGSTAFF. The CDR3 bases are TGTGCCAGCAGTCCTGACAGGGGAAGTACAGCTTTCTTT.

The rearrangement joins TRBV9 to TRBJ2-1; D call uncertain. The CDR3 contains 13 residues. The germline V gene has CDR1 SGDLS and CDR2 YYNGEE. The V end lost 0 bases, the J end lost 5 bases, and 6 bases lay between the germline ends. The CDR3 nucleotides are TGTGCCAGCAGCGTAGCTACCCACAATGAGCAGTTCTTC. Its translation: CASSVATHNEQFF.

V is TRBV5-1 and J is TRBJ1-1, with D uncertain. CDR3 length: 14 amino acids. V lost 0 bases, J lost 4 bases, and 10 bases lay in between. Germline-derived CDR1 and CDR2 are SGHRS and YFSETQ. This CDR3 reads CASSLGDSRTEAFF. CDR3 DNA: TGCGCCAGCAGCTTGGGGGATAGTCGCACTGAAGCTTTCTTT.

The chain uses TRBV10-2 and TRBJ2-5; maybe TRBD2 (6 bases). V was clipped by 5 bases and J by 5 bases, with 15 bases between them. The length of the CDR3 is 14 residues. CDR1 and CDR2 (germline): WSHSY, SAAADI. CDR3 amino acids: CASSYRFGGETQYF. Here the CDR3 DNA reads TGCGCCAGCAGTTACAGGTTTGGAGGGGAGACCCAGTACTTC.

CDR3: CASSSGTSGRWGQETQYF. CDR3 in DNA: TGTGCCAGCAGCTCCGGGACTAGCGGGAGATGGGGCCAAGAGACCCAGTACTTC. This chain links TRBV7-3 with TRBJ2-5, with TRBD2 matching over 14 bases. Germline values: CDR1 SGHTA, CDR2 FQGTGA. V trimming: 4 bases; J trimming: 1 base; junction bases outside the gene matches: 8. This CDR3 has 18 residues. The whole variable domain, remainder taken from reference TRBV7-3 and TRBJ2-5, is GAGVSQTPSNKVTEKGKYVELRCDPISGHTALYWYRQSLGQGPEFLIYFQGTGAADDSGLPNDRFFAVRPEGSVSTLKIQRTERGDSAVYLCASSSGTSGRWGQETQYFGPGTRLLVL.

The rearrangement uses TRBV7-9 and TRBJ2-7; weak D call: TRBD2 (6 bases). Looked up from germline, CDR1 is SEHNR and CDR2 is FQNEAQ (reference sequence). The V gene lost 3 bases and the J gene lost 5 bases, with 14 bases spanning the gap. The CDR3 runs 14 residues. This chain's CDR3 is CASSLSGPGDEQYF. CDR3 nucleotides: TGTGCCAGCAGCTTGAGTGGACCGGGAGACGAGCAGTACTTC.

Ten or more counts support this clonotype. One end of the junction is discordant with germline, which a read error may explain. The chain links TRBV4-1 to TRBJ1-5, with 10 bases matching TRBD1. CDR3 length: 15 amino acids. Per the germline V gene, CDR1 is MGHRA and CDR2 is YSYEKL. The CDR3, as DNA: TGTGCCAGCAGCCAAGAGGGACAGGGGCGTCAGCCCCAGCATTTT. Protein product: CASSQEGQGRQPQHF.

CDR3 DNA sequence: TGTGCCAGCAGCGTAAGCGGGAGGGACTTCTACGAGCAGTACTTC. Amino acids: CASSVSGRDFYEQYF. V is TRBV9 and J is TRBJ2-7, with 10 bases fitting TRBD2. CDR1 SGDLS and CDR2 YYNGEE come from the germline V gene. The junction had 4 bases not matched to a gene; V was cut back by 1 base and J by 3 bases. CDR3 length equals 15 residues.

The chain recombines TRBV11-2 with TRBJ1-1; 7 nucleotides line up with TRBD1. The CDR3 sequence is 12 residues long. The germline CDR1 and CDR2 sequences are SGHAT and FQNNGV. V trimming: 9 bases; J trimming: 3 bases; junction bases outside the gene matches: 4. The CDR3 DNA reads as TGTGCCAGATTTGACAGGGACACTGAAGCTTTCTTT. Translated: CARFDRDTEAFF.

This clonotype showed up just a few times. The chain employs TRBV2 and TRBJ1-5, with a tentative D call TRBD1 (5 bases). The germline V gene has CDR1 SNHLY and CDR2 FYNNEI. The CDR3 sequence is 14 residues long. V lost 0 bases and J lost 3, with 6 bases in between. This CDR3 reads CASSEAGPNQPQHF. Here the CDR3 DNA reads TGTGCCAGCAGTGAAGCGGGGCCCAATCAGCCCCAGCATTTT. Based on the CDR3 plus reference TRBV2 and TRBJ1-5, the full variable domain is EPEVTQTPSHQVTQMGQEVILRCVPISNHLYFYWYRQILGQKVEFLVSFYNNEISEKSEIFDDQFSVERPDGSNFTLKIRSTKLEDSAMYFCASSEAGPNQPQHFGDGTRLSIL.

This clonotype has just a few counts. The genes are TRBV20-1 and TRBJ2-5; D is perhaps TRBD2 (6 bases). Trimming shortened V by 5 bases and J by 5 bases, and 12 bases separated the two germline ends. Germline V CDR1 and CDR2: DFQATT, SNEGSKA (reference sequence). CDR3 length: 12 residues. The chain's CDR3 is CSAGRPGETQYF. CDR3 bases: TGCAGTGCTGGGAGGCCAGGGGAGACCCAGTACTTC.

This clonotype was seen repeatedly, ten times or more. The rearrangement joins TRBV14 to TRBJ1-5, with D tentatively TRBD1 (6 bases). CDR3 length equals 21 residues. Germline V gene data show CDR1 as SGHDN and CDR2 as FVKESK. Trimming cost V 0 bases and J 0 bases, with 24 bases left between them. The CDR3 DNA sequence: TGTGCCAGCAGCCAAGAACTCCAACACAAGGGGGACATTTATAGCAATCAGCCCCAGCATTTT. The encoded protein is CASSQELQHKGDIYSNQPQHF. Together with reference TRBV14 and TRBJ1-5, the CDR3 gives the full variable domain: EAGVTQFPSHSVIEKGQTVTLRCDPISGHDNLYWYRRVMGKEIKFLLHFVKESKQDESGMPNNRFLAERTGGTYSTLKVQPAELEDSGVYFCASSQELQHKGDIYSNQPQHFGDGTRLSIL.

This clonotype appeared a few times. The chain employs TRBV10-3 and TRBJ2-7, with D possibly matching TRBD2 (5 bases). This CDR3 contains 12 residues. CDR1 is ENHRY and CDR2 is SYGVKD in the germline V gene. V gave up 0 bases and J gave up 6 bases, with 6 bases separating them. The CDR3 region has the DNA TGTGCCATCAGTGAGTCTCGGGGCGAGCAGTACTTC. Its translation: CAISESRGEQYF.

Of note for this clonotype: The junction departs from germline at one end; a sequencing error may be responsible. The chain couples TRBV7-8 to TRBJ1-2; no firm D call. This CDR3 spans 14 amino acids. Looked up from germline, CDR1 is SGHVS and CDR2 is FQNEAQ. The CDR3, as DNA: TGTGCCAACAGCTTAGGCAGGCGAAACTATGGCTACACCTTC. Its protein product is CANSLGRRNYGYTF.

The chain uses TRBV5-1 and TRBJ1-1; 8 nucleotides agree with TRBD1. Germline trimming cut 3 bases from V and 2 bases from J; bases unmatched to any gene: 6. The CDR3 extends over 15 amino acids. Germline CDR1 reads SGHRS; CDR2 reads YFSETQ. Written as DNA, the CDR3 is TGCGCCAGCAGCTCGATACAGGGGGACAACACTGAAGCTTTCTTT. Its translation: CASSSIQGDNTEAFF.

The genes are TRBV20-1 and TRBJ1-5, with unresolved D. The germline V gene encodes CDR1 DFQATT and CDR2 SNEGSKA (reference sequence). The ends were cut back, 3 bases at V and 5 bases at J, with 11 bases in the middle. The CDR3 totals 13 residues. This CDR3 reads CSASGGDDQPQHF. In nucleotides, the CDR3 is TGCAGTGCTAGTGGTGGAGACGATCAGCCCCAGCATTTT.

This clonotype showed up many times. This chain links TRBV7-9 with TRBJ1-2; no clear D. In germline, CDR1 is SEHNR, CDR2 FQNEAQ (reference sequence). The CDR3 consists of 15 residues. The germline V and J ends were trimmed by 3 bases and 3 bases, with 14 bases remaining between them. The CDR3 loop reads CASSFGFTGDYGYTF. The CDR3 DNA follows: TGTGCCAGCAGCTTCGGGTTTACGGGCGACTATGGCTACACCTTC.

The V and J genes are TRBV6-4 and TRBJ2-5; tentative D call: TRBD2 (6 bases). Germline V gene data show CDR1 as MRHNA and CDR2 as SNTAGT. The V gene lost 2 bases and the J gene lost 6 bases, with 13 bases spanning the gap. The CDR3 sequence is 14 residues long. The CDR3 protein is CASSDPTSTQTQYF. CDR3 nucleotides: TGTGCCAGCAGTGACCCGACTAGTACGCAGACCCAGTACTTC.

This clonotype was found many times. The chain is built from TRBV2 and TRBJ2-7; TRBD1 aligns across 7 bases. The CDR3 totals 12 residues. The V and J ends lost 5 bases and 4 bases, in that order; junction bases with no gene match: 2. The germline V gene has CDR1 SNHLY and CDR2 FYNNEI. The CDR3 region has the DNA TGTGCCAGCAGTCAGGACAGGTACGAGCAGTACTTC. It is translated as CASSQDRYEQYF.